The clone carrying this T cell receptor beta chain was found a few times. What it binds is unknown. This CDR3 comprises 16 residues. Trimming took 3 bases from V and 2 from J, leaving 12 bases between them. In germline, CDR1 is SGDLS, CDR2 YYNGEE. These data are taken from a study of blood T cells in healthy people across ages. Findings and limits, study-wide: Comparison with aged donors showed that long-lived donors had more naive CD4+ cells and higher diversity. With age, beta diversity per million T cells declined roughly linearly, significantly by approximately 41.

Next came a second PCR, run for about 7 to 12 cycles, which used a sample-barcoded 5' primer along with a J-beta primer mix. TCRdb fed the 5' RACE reads into MiXCR, producing one record per CDR3 protein. The data show some 930,000 distinct CDR3 sequences, with about 27% seen just once and roughly a tenth held by the top ten. This same sample was also taken into another study, of T cells of mothers and their children.

This TCR was recovered from a middle-aged woman in good health. J is TRBJ2-6 and V is TRBV9; D is possibly TRBD1 (5 bases). The sample was blood. CDR3 residues: CASSARVVTGANVLTF. For the CDR3, the DNA is TGTGCCAGCAGCGCCAGGGTTGTTACTGGGGCCAACGTCCTGACTTTC.